The text below deals with one T cell receptor (beta chain). Its antigen is not identified. Second-dose intervals of approximately 4 or approximately 12 weeks were pooled. This sample was included in a study of T cell responses to AZD1222 COVID-19 vaccine. General observations from the study: When two AZD1222 doses had been given, Spike-specific TCR breadth and depth rose. Per reports, nearly half of all spike-specific TCRs target regions that are unmutated in variants. Donor demographics were predominantly white British with a female majority; clonal diversity may be underestimated.

Produced via immunoSEQ multiplex PCR; TCRdb's table is partial and in-frame only. The repertoire holds 100,000 to 150,000 clones, with around 86% as singletons. Sequenced here: peripheral blood, sampled 28 days after the second AZD1222 dose. The clonotype originates from an adult who received the AZD1222 COVID-19 vaccine.

The CDR3: CASSRTGGNEKLFF. The CDR3 DNA follows: TGTGCCAGCAGCAGGACAGGGGGAAATGAAAAACTGTTTTTT. This chain connects TRBV9 to TRBJ1-4; 10 nucleotides agree with TRBD1. Germline V gene lookup returns CDR1 SGDLS and CDR2 YYNGEE. Germline trimming cut 4 bases from V and 5 bases from J; bases unmatched to any gene: 2. The CDR3 contains 14 residues.